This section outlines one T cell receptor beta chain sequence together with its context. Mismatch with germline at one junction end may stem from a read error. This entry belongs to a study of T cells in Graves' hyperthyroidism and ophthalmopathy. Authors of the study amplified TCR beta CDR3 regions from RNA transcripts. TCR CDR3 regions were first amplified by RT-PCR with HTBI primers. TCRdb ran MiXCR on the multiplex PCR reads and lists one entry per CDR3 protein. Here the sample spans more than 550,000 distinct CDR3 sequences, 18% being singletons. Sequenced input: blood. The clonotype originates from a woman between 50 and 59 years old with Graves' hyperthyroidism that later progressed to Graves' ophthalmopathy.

CDR3 protein: CASSLETGKIQLATGTQYF. The CDR3 DNA reads as TGTGCCAGCAGTTTGGAGACAGGCAAAATCCAGCTGGCCACAGGTACGCAGTATTTT. The V and J genes are TRBV12-3 or TRBV12-4 and TRBJ2-3, with D perhaps TRBD1 (6 bases). This CDR3 has 19 residues.